The 7 T cell receptor beta chains below were found in one sample sequenced in a study of CD8 T cells in ankylosing spondylitis. Overall study results and limits: The study identified a TCR beta motif of eight highly homologous variants that appeared characteristic of ankylosing spondylitis blood.

TCRdb fed the 5' RACE reads into MiXCR, producing one record per CDR3 protein. The table lists hundreds of thousands of distinct CDR3 sequences, roughly 13% of them singletons. These TCRs' antigens remain unknown. The sample consisted of blood, either unsorted or a sorted T cell fraction (not recorded which). The receptors come from a male donor with ankylosing spondylitis.

This clonotype turned up a few times. The chain couples TRBV9 to TRBJ2-3, with D possibly TRBD1 on 6 matching bases. Germline values: CDR1 SGDLS, CDR2 YYNGEE. The ends were cut back, 0 bases at V and 2 bases at J, with 10 bases in the middle. The length of the CDR3 is 15 residues. The CDR3 sequence: CASSVVTGTTDTQYF. DNA of the CDR3: TGTGCCAGCAGCGTAGTGACAGGAACCACAGATACGCAGTATTTT.

This clonotype appeared a few times. CDR3 protein: CASSTEANYGYTF. The CDR3 region has the DNA TGCGCCAGCAGCACCGAAGCTAACTATGGCTACACCTTC. V is TRBV5-1 and J is TRBJ1-2; D gene unclear. Germline lookup yields CDR1 SGHRS and CDR2 YFSETQ. Trimming took 4 bases from V and 0 from J, leaving 7 bases between them. The length of the CDR3 is 13 residues.

This clonotype was detected a few times. The V call is TRBV3-1, the J call TRBJ2-1; the D is unclear. Germline V gene lookup returns CDR1 LGHDT and CDR2 YNNKEL (reference sequence). The length of the CDR3 is 13 residues. The V end was cut by 1 base, the J end by 8 bases, with 9 bases between. CDR3 in DNA: TGTGCCAGCAGCCAAGGAGGTTCAGATGAGCAGTTCTTC. It is translated as CASSQGGSDEQFF.

This clonotype was detected ten times or more. This chain connects TRBV20-1 to TRBJ2-1; unclear D gene. Between the trimmed V and J ends, which lost 6 bases and 2 bases, there was a span of 17 bases. Germline CDR1 and CDR2: DFQATT and SNEGSKA (reference sequence). The CDR3 contains 15 residues. The DNA for the CDR3 is TGCAGTGCAAGGGCTGGGCTGTCTACCTACAATGAGCAGTTCTTC. Protein product: CSARAGLSTYNEQFF.

This clonotype was seen at least ten times. This rearrangement joins TRBV9 to TRBJ2-2, with D uncertain. V lost 0 bases to trimming and J lost 4 bases, with 10 bases between them. Germline V gene data show CDR1 as SGDLS and CDR2 as YYNGEE. The CDR3 is 15 residues long. The CDR3: CASSVAGRTTGELFF. DNA of the CDR3: TGTGCCAGCAGCGTAGCGGGCCGTACCACCGGGGAGCTGTTTTTT.

This clonotype came up many times. The chain joins TRBV13 to TRBJ1-3, with 9 positions matching TRBD1. This CDR3 is 16 amino acids long. Per the germline V gene, CDR1 is PRHDT and CDR2 is FYEKMQ (reference sequence). V shed 4 bases and J 2 bases; nucleotides not matched to a gene: 6. CDR3 sequence reads: CASSSWTGEAGNTIYF. The CDR3 DNA reads as TGTGCCAGCAGCTCGTGGACAGGGGAAGCTGGAAACACCATATATTTT.

This clonotype was observed many times. The chain carries TRBV10-3 and TRBJ2-1; 8 bases align to TRBD2. The V gene's germline CDR1 is ENHRY and CDR2 SYGVKD. Trimming cost V 6 bases and J 5 bases; bases outside gene matches: 6. This CDR3 has 14 amino acids. CDR3 sequence (DNA): TGTGCCATCAGGAGGACGGGAGGGGACAATGAGCAGTTCTTC. It specifies CAIRRTGGDNEQFF.